These T cell receptor beta chains were read from a single sample in a study of read filtering for tumor transcriptome and immune sequencing. From the reads, TCRdb called clonotypes with MiXCR, one entry per CDR3 protein. The table has 100,000 to 150,000 distinct CDR3 sequences, approximately 12% seen once; the top ten hold 8% to 13%. Sequencing was done on a sample of a population of CD138-negative cells sorted from bone marrow. The receptors were gathered from a donor at least 40 years old with multiple myeloma. Each CDR3 is given with its conserved first and last residue. Fields, in order: V gene, clone size, J gene, D gene, CDR3 protein, CDR3 DNA. D genes are given only for firm matches. Clone sizes are given selectively: once, few, many, or a class where the clone is expanded.

>TRBV29-1|many|TRBJ2-1|TRBD1
CSVAGTGGWNEQFF
TGCAGCGTAGCCGGGACAGGGGGCTGGAATGAGCAGTTCTTC
>TRBV12-3/TRBV12-4|many|TRBJ1-2|TRBD1
CASSIGTGGVYGYTF
TGTGCCAGCAGTATAGGGACAGGGGGTGTCTATGGCTACACCTTC
>TRBV7-6|many|TRBJ2-3|-
CASSLGGRGLSTDTQYF
TGTGCCAGCAGCTTAGGAGGCCGCGGACTCAGCACAGATACGCAGTATTTT
>TRBV7-8|-|TRBJ1-1|-
CASSLASGVYTEAFF
TGTGCCAGCAGCTTAGCCAGCGGGGTGTACACTGAAGCTTTCTTT
>TRBV28|few|TRBJ1-4|TRBD1
CASSWTGLELFF
TGTGCCAGCAGTTGGACAGGGTTGGAACTGTTTTTT
>TRBV19|many|TRBJ1-3|-
CASSRLARGSGNTIYF
TGTGCCAGTAGTCGGCTCGCCAGGGGCTCTGGAAACACCATATATTTT
>TRBV7-6|many|TRBJ2-3|TRBD1
CASSFATGGLTDTQYF
TGTGCCAGCAGCTTCGCGACAGGGGGACTCACAGATACGCAGTATTTT
>TRBV30|-|TRBJ1-2|-
CAWTQKQTVLGYTF
TGTGCCTGGACCCAGAAGCAGACAGTTCTTGGCTACACCTTC
>TRBV11-3|many|TRBJ2-1|-
CASSLGTAHPNEQFF
TGTGCCAGCAGCTTAGGGACAGCGCACCCCAATGAGCAGTTCTTC
>TRBV20-1|many|TRBJ2-3|-
CSARDSGRRDTQYF
TGCAGTGCTAGAGATTCGGGCAGAAGAGATACGCAGTATTTT
>TRBV3-1|many|TRBJ2-1|TRBD1
CASSTGSSEQFF
TGTGCCAGTTCGACAGGGAGTAGTGAGCAGTTCTTC
>TRBV6-6|many|TRBJ2-1|TRBD1
CASSYSKGQGANEQFF
TGTGCCAGCAGTTACTCGAAGGGACAGGGGGCCAATGAGCAGTTCTTC
>TRBV5-1|many|TRBJ1-1|-
CASSLGPITEAFF
TGCGCCAGCAGCTTGGGCCCTATCACTGAAGCTTTCTTT
>TRBV20-1|few|TRBJ2-5|-
CSARHNVDETQYF
TGCAGTGCGCGACATAATGTAGACGAGACCCAGTACTTC
>TRBV10-3|many|TRBJ1-5|-
CAISEREGNQPQHF
TGTGCCATCAGTGAACGGGAGGGCAATCAGCCCCAGCATTTT
>TRBV12-3/TRBV12-4|many|TRBJ2-7|-
CASTLGRSNYEQYF
TGTGCCAGCACCCTCGGGCGGTCGAACTACGAGCAGTACTTC
>TRBV28|few|TRBJ2-5|TRBD2
CASSSETSGIQETQYF
TGTGCCAGCAGTTCCGAGACTAGCGGGATACAAGAGACCCAGTACTTC
>TRBV30|few|TRBJ2-6|-
CAWTTGSSGANVLTF
TGTGCCTGGACTACGGGCAGCTCTGGGGCCAACGTCCTGACTTTC
>TRBV7-2|-|TRBJ1-5|-
CASSLETEVYQPQHF
TGTGCCAGCAGCTTAGAGACAGAAGTGTATCAGCCCCAGCATTTT
>TRBV3-1|many|TRBJ1-1|-
CASNTAGRNTEAFF
TGTGCCAGCAACACGGCGGGTCGGAACACTGAAGCTTTCTTT
>TRBV20-1|few|TRBJ2-5|-
CSARTPRGGKETQYF
TGCAGTGCTAGGACCCCCCGTGGGGGGAAAGAGACCCAGTACTTC
>TRBV4-2|many|TRBJ2-7|-
CASSLKEGGDYEQYF
TGTGCCAGCAGCCTGAAGGAGGGGGGCGACTACGAGCAGTACTTC
>TRBV28|many|TRBJ2-7|-
CASSYDYEQYF
TGTGCCAGCAGTTATGACTACGAGCAGTACTTC
>TRBV7-2|many|TRBJ2-3|-
CASSLGGHFTDTQYF
TGTGCCAGCAGCTTAGGGGGACATTTCACAGATACGCAGTATTTT
>TRBV7-9|few|TRBJ2-3|-
CASSLASTGGGDTQYF
TGTGCCAGCAGCTTAGCGTCGACGGGCGGAGGGGATACGCAGTATTTT
>TRBV20-1|many|TRBJ2-1|TRBD2
CSAEGGGETSGTIEQFF
TGCAGTGCTGAGGGAGGGGGGGAGACTAGCGGGACCATTGAGCAGTTCTTC
>TRBV2|many|TRBJ2-2|-
CASSESRGNTGELFF
TGTGCCAGCAGTGAGTCCAGGGGGAACACCGGGGAGCTGTTTTTT
>TRBV11-3|many|TRBJ1-6|-
CASSLTVNSPLHF
TGTGCCAGCAGCTTGACAGTAAATTCACCCCTCCACTTT
>TRBV7-2|many|TRBJ1-5|-
CASSLYRANQPQHF
TGTGCCAGCAGCTTGTACAGGGCTAATCAGCCCCAGCATTTT
>TRBV28|many|TRBJ2-3|TRBD2
CASRLAGFDTDTQYF
TGTGCCAGCAGATTAGCGGGTTTTGACACAGATACGCAGTATTTT
>TRBV12-3/TRBV12-4|many|TRBJ1-1|-
CASSPRPRVGTEAFF
TGTGCCAGCAGTCCTCGACCCCGGGTAGGCACTGAAGCTTTCTTT
>TRBV2|few|TRBJ2-4|-
CASSPWGSGENIQYF
TGTGCCAGCAGCCCATGGGGAAGCGGAGAAAACATTCAGTACTTC
>TRBV10-3|few|TRBJ2-5|-
CAISALSGNQETQYF
TGTGCCATCAGTGCGTTGTCGGGAAACCAAGAGACCCAGTACTTC
>TRBV12-3/TRBV12-4|-|TRBJ2-6|TRBD1
CASSLRRAGGHSGANVLTF
TGTGCCAGCAGTTTACGGCGGGCAGGGGGACACTCTGGGGCCAACGTCCTGACTTTC
>TRBV1|-|TRBJ1-4|-
CTSSQDHRGNEKLFF
TGCACCAGCAGCCAAGATCATCGGGGGAATGAAAAACTGTTTTTT
>TRBV20-1|-|TRBJ2-3|TRBD2
CSAAGWRGVGADTQYF
TGCAGTGCCGCCGGCTGGCGGGGGGTTGGGGCAGATACGCAGTATTTT